Sequencing of this T cell receptor (beta chain) was carried out in a study of early T cells in non-severe SARS-CoV-2 infection. Germline CDR1 WSHSY, CDR2 SAAADI. Trimming removed 5 bases at V and 5 bases at J, with 18 bases between. CDR3 length equals 15 residues. This clonotype has a count of ten or more. The TCR library protocol was used to attach unique molecular identifiers. These identifiers were attached to individual cDNA molecules. TCRdb reprocessed the 5' RACE reads with MiXCR, giving one entry per CDR3 protein. The sample holds about 100,000 distinct CDR3 sequences; 13% are singletons and the top ten take around 2%.

V gene TRBV10-2 combines with J gene TRBJ2-5, with D perhaps matching TRBD2 (6 bases). The receptor was derived from an adult who was a healthcare worker with PCR-confirmed SARS-CoV-2 infection or an uninfected control (not recorded which). What was sequenced was whole blood. CDR3 in amino acids: CASSTRARGDETQYF. The CDR3 DNA follows: TGCGCCAGCAGTACTAGAGCGCGGGGAGACGAGACCCAGTACTTC.